The clone carrying this T cell receptor (beta chain) has a count of ten or more. 13 Jbeta primers and 60 Vbeta primers were used for the PCR. Per the study methods: An analysis performed later counted around 80 million unique TCR beta chains (around 10 million of them shared). The repertoire was sequenced with immunoSEQ multiplex PCR; TCRdb's copy has only in-frame clones and lacks some. V and J calls plus clone size are reproduced from that table; the DNA served to infer D and trimming. The sample has around 94,000 clones, over 65% seen once. The sample comes from a study of cytomegalovirus exposure and HLA in healthy donors. V was pared by 7 bases and J by 5 bases, with 6 bases of the junction left unmatched. This CDR3 region has 14 residues. Looked up from germline, CDR1 is SNHLY and CDR2 is FYNNEI.

Sequencing was done on a sample of PBMCs. The clonotype originates from a human donor in good health. This chain joins TRBV2 and TRBJ1-5; 9 bases agree with TRBD1. CDR3 residues: CASNSDRGDQPQHF. The CDR3 DNA sequence: TGTGCCAGCAATTCGGACAGGGGCGATCAGCCCCAGCATTTT.